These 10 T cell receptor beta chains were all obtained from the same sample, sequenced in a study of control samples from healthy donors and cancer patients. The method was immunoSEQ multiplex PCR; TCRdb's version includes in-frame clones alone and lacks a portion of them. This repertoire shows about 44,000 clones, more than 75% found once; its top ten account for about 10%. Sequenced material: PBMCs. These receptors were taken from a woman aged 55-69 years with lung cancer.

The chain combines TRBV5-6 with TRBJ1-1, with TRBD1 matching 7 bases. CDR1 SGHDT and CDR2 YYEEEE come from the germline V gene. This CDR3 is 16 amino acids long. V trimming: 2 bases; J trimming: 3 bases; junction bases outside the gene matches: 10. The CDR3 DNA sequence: TGTGCCAGCAGCTTACGGGACAGTCCGAGGGACACTGAAGCTTTCTTT. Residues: CASSLRDSPRDTEAFF.

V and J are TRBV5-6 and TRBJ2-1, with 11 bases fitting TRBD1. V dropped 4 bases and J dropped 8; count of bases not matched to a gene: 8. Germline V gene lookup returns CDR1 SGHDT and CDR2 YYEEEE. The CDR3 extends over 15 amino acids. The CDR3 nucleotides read TGTGCCAGCAGCCGGCGACCGGGACAGGGGGATGAGCAGTTCTTC. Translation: CASSRRPGQGDEQFF.

CDR3 amino acids: CASSFATGLGGGRTGDTQYF. CDR3 nucleotide sequence: TGTGCCAGCAGCTTCGCGACCGGCCTTGGGGGAGGCCGAACGGGGGATACGCAGTATTTT. The gene calls are TRBV5-5 and TRBJ2-3, with D possibly TRBD2 on 6 matching bases. Trimming removed 2 bases from V and 6 bases from J, with 31 bases in between. The germline V gene has CDR1 SGHKS and CDR2 YYEKEE (reference sequence). The CDR3 covers 20 residues.

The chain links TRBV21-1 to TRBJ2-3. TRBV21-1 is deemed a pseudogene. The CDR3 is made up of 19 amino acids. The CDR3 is CASSKALLWRRTITDTQYF. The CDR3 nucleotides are TGTGCCAGCAGCAAAGCTCTATTGTGGCGGCGGACCATCACAGATACGCAGTATTTT.

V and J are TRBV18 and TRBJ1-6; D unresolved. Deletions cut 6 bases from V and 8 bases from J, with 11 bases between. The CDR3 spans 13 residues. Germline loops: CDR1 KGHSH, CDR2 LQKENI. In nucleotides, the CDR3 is TGTGCCAGCTCCCAAGGCGAGGATTCACCCCTCCACTTT. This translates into CASSQGEDSPLHF.

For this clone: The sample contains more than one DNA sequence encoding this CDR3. Here the CDR3 reads CASSLGGGGSYEQYF. The CDR3 DNA reads TGTGCCAGCAGCTTAGGAGGGGGGGGTTCCTACGAGCAGTACTTC. The chain uses TRBV11-2 and TRBJ2-7; D possibly corresponds to TRBD2 (7 bases). Germline V gene sequence: CDR1 SGHAT, CDR2 FQNNGV. The V gene lost 1 base and the J gene lost 1 base, with 11 bases spanning the gap. This CDR3 contains 15 residues.

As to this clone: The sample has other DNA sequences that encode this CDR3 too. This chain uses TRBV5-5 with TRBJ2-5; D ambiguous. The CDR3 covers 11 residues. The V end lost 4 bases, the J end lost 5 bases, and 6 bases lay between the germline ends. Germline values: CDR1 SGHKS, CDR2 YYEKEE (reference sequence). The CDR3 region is CASSLLETQYF. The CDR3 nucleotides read TGTGCCAGCAGCCTTCTGGAGACCCAGTACTTC. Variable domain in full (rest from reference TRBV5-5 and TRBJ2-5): DAGVTQSPTHLIKTRGQQVTLRCSPISGHKSVSWYQQVLGQGPQFIFQYYEKEERGRGNFPDRFSARQFPNYSSELNVNALLLGDSALYLCASSLLETQYFGPGTRLLVL.

The CDR3 reads CASSEILMNTEAFF. CDR3 in DNA: TGTGCCAGCAGTGAAATTCTAATGAACACTGAAGCTTTCTTT. The chain is built from TRBV6-1 and TRBJ1-1; D is uncertain. The V gene's germline CDR1 is MNHNS and CDR2 SASEGT. The V gene lost 2 bases and the J gene lost 0 bases, with 7 bases spanning the gap. The CDR3 contains 14 residues.

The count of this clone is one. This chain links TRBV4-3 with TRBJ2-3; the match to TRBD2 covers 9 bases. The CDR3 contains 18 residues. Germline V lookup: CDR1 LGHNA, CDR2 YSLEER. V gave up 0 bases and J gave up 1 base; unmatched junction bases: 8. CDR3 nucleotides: TGCGCCAGCAGCCAAGAATTCCGCGGGAGGGCCGGCACAGATACGCAGTATTTT. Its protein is CASSQEFRGRAGTDTQYF.

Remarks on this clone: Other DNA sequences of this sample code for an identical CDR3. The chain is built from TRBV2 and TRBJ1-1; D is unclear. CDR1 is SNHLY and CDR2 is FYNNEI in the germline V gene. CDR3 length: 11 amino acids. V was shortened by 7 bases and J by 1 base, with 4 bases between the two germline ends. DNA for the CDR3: TGTGCCAGCACGAGGAACACTGAAGCTTTCTTT. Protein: CASTRNTEAFF.